The 23 T cell receptor beta chains listed next were all sequenced from one sample in a study of shared clonotypes between healthy human individuals (dated by TCRdb to 2019 to 2021). The library was obtained by the immunoSEQ multiplex PCR assay. TCRdb provides this immuneACCESS table in a form limited to in-frame rearrangements. Some clones are lacking; in checked studies, under half of them reflect an unresolved V gene, and why the rest are absent is not known. Present in this sample are some 2,100,000 clones, approximately 95% of which were seen just once. The ten largest account for about 0.13% of the sample. The sequencing input was naive CD4+ T cells sorted from blood. The cell subset or site label, read with the paper, signifies: CD45RA+ positively selected. The receptors originated from a man aged 18 to 30 in good health.

The V gene is TRBV28, the J gene TRBJ2-5; D remains unclear. Germline loops: CDR1 MDHEN, CDR2 SYDVKM. There are 12 residues in the CDR3. V lost 4 bases and J 7 bases, leaving 10 bases between the germline ends. The CDR3: CASSSTTGTQYF. In nucleotides, the CDR3 is TGTGCCAGCAGTTCAACAACGGGGACCCAGTACTTC. Full variable domain (rest looked up from reference TRBV28 and TRBJ2-5): DVKVTQSSRYLVKRTGEKVFLECVQDMDHENMFWYRQDPGLGLRLIYFSYDVKMKEKGDIPEGYSVSREKKERFSLILESASTNQTSMYLCASSSTTGTQYFGPGTRLLVL.

The CDR3 spells CASSPDRAVGELFF. DNA of the CDR3: TGTGCCAGCTCACCGGACAGGGCAGTCGGGGAGCTGTTTTTT. The V gene is TRBV18, the J gene TRBJ2-2, with 8 bases matching TRBD1. Germline CDR1 reads KGHSH; CDR2 reads LQKENI. The J segment lost 7 bases and the V segment lost 3 bases, leaving 4 bases of the junction unmatched. The CDR3 spans 14 residues.

The genes are TRBV5-1 and TRBJ1-1; D is uncertain. The germline CDR1 and CDR2 sequences are SGHRS and YFSETQ. The CDR3 has 13 residues. The V and J ends lost 2 bases and 4 bases respectively, with 9 bases between them. This CDR3 is CASSFTSGTEAFF. The DNA for the CDR3 is TGCGCCAGCAGCTTTACATCAGGCACTGAAGCTTTCTTT. The full variable domain, its missing parts supplied by reference TRBV5-1 and TRBJ1-1, is KAGVTQTPRYLIKTRGQQVTLSCSPISGHRSVSWYQQTPGQGLQFLFEYFSETQRNKGNFPGRFSGRQFSNSRSEMNVSTLELGDSALYLCASSFTSGTEAFFGQGTRLTVV.

The rearrangement joins TRBV19 to TRBJ2-7; TRBD1 is a possible D gene (6 bases). The germline CDR1 and CDR2 sequences are LNHDA and SQIVND (reference sequence). There are 13 residues in the CDR3. Trimming cost V 6 bases and J 3 bases, with 12 bases left between them. The CDR3 spells CASSLKQGYEQYF. In nucleotides, the CDR3 is TGTGCCAGTAGCTTAAAACAGGGCTACGAGCAGTACTTC. Looking up the rest from reference TRBV19 and TRBJ2-7 gives the full variable domain: DGGITQSPKYLFRKEGQNVTLSCEQNLNHDAMYWYRQDPGQGLRLIYYSQIVNDFQKGDIAEGYSVSREKKESFPLTVTSAQKNPTAFYLCASSLKQGYEQYFGPGTRLTVT.

The chain links TRBV5-4 to TRBJ2-7; weak D call: TRBD2 (6 bases). Germline loops: CDR1 SGHNT, CDR2 YYREEE (reference sequence). The CDR3 has 15 residues. V dropped 0 bases and J dropped 4 bases, with 14 bases sitting between them. The CDR3 sequence is CASSLGGTQSYEQYF. In DNA form, the CDR3 reads TGTGCCAGCAGCTTGGGGGGGACTCAGTCGTACGAGCAGTACTTC. Variable domain in full (rest from reference TRBV5-4 and TRBJ2-7): ETGVTQSPTHLIKTRGQQVTLRCSSQSGHNTVSWYQQALGQGPQFIFQYYREEENGRGNFPPRFSGLQFPNYSSELNVNALELDDSALYLCASSLGGTQSYEQYFGPGTRLTVT.

V gene TRBV7-2 combines with J gene TRBJ1-4; D unresolved. The CDR3 spans 13 residues. Between the trimmed V and J ends, which lost 8 bases and 4 bases, there was a span of 11 bases. Germline CDR1 reads SGHTA; CDR2 reads FQGNSA. CDR3 in DNA: TGTGCCAGCTCCCCCCTTCGTAATGAAAAACTGTTTTTT. Encoded protein: CASSPLRNEKLFF.

Here the CDR3 DNA reads TGCAGCGTTGGACAGGTCTCCGAGCAGTACTTC. Its translation: CSVGQVSEQYF. The V call is TRBV29-1, the J call TRBJ2-7; D is perhaps TRBD1 (6 bases). Trimming stripped 4 bases from V and 6 bases from J, with 10 bases between. The CDR3 has 11 residues. Looked up from germline, CDR1 is SQVTM and CDR2 is ANQGSEA.

This chain joins TRBV4-1 and TRBJ1-4; D ambiguous. Trimming took 3 bases from V and 3 from J, leaving 14 bases between them. The germline CDR1 and CDR2 sequences are MGHRA and YSYEKL. The CDR3 spans 16 residues. CDR3: CASSHPGARANEKLFF. The CDR3 DNA sequence: TGCGCCAGCAGCCATCCCGGTGCGCGGGCTAATGAAAAACTGTTTTTT.

This chain links TRBV5-1 with TRBJ2-5, with TRBD1 identical over 9 bases. CDR1 and CDR2 (germline): SGHRS, YFSETQ. The CDR3 consists of 15 residues. V trimming: 4 bases; J trimming: 5 bases; junction bases outside the gene matches: 9. The CDR3 region has the DNA TGCGCCAGCAGCCCCGCGGGACAGGGCGGGGAGACCCAGTACTTC. This translates into CASSPAGQGGETQYF.

This chain uses TRBV6-6 with TRBJ1-6; the match to TRBD1 covers 8 bases. J was trimmed by 0 bases and V by 5 bases; bases with no gene match: 0. The CDR3 is made up of 15 amino acids. Germline CDR1 reads MNHNY; CDR2 reads SVGAGI (reference sequence). CDR3 residues: CASSQGASYNSPLHF. In nucleotides, the CDR3 is TGTGCCAGCAGTCAGGGGGCCTCCTATAATTCACCCCTCCACTTT.

The CDR3 loop reads CASSFGQGRYEQYF. CDR3 nucleotide sequence: TGTGCCAGCAGCTTCGGACAGGGACGCTACGAGCAGTACTTC. The gene calls are TRBV7-2 and TRBJ2-7, with TRBD1 identical over 8 bases. Trimming took 3 bases from V and 3 from J; bases not matched to a gene: 4. The CDR3 contains 14 residues. CDR1 and CDR2 (germline): SGHTA, FQGNSA.

The chain joins TRBV15 to TRBJ1-4, with 9 bases lining up with TRBD1. V shed 7 bases and J 4 bases; nucleotides not matched to a gene: 4. CDR1 and CDR2 from the germline V gene are LNHNV and YYDKDF (reference sequence). This CDR3 has 14 residues. CDR3 region: CATKTGGGNEKLFF. The CDR3, as DNA: TGTGCCACCAAAACAGGGGGCGGTAATGAAAAACTGTTTTTT. Supplemented by reference TRBV15 and TRBJ1-4, the full variable domain reads DAMVIQNPRYQVTQFGKPVTLSCSQTLNHNVMYWYQQKSSQAPKLLFHYYDKDFNNEADTPDNFQSRRPNTSFCFLDIRSPGLGDTAMYLCATKTGGGNEKLFFGSGTQLSVL.

This clone was detected only a few times. The same CDR3 arises from other DNA sequences in this sample as well. The chain recombines TRBV5-1 with TRBJ1-1, with no clear D. The germline V and J ends were trimmed by 2 bases and 0 bases, with 5 bases remaining between them. The CDR3 spans 13 residues. From germline, CDR1 is SGHRS and CDR2 YFSETQ. As DNA, the CDR3 is TGCGCCAGCAGCTTTCGGGTGAACACTGAAGCTTTCTTT. Protein sequence: CASSFRVNTEAFF.

The chain links TRBV6-6 to TRBJ1-5; D is uncertain. V lost 5 bases and J 3 bases, leaving 14 bases between the germline ends. The CDR3 totals 15 residues. Germline V gene data show CDR1 as MNHNY and CDR2 as SVGAGI (reference sequence). For the CDR3, the DNA is TGTGCCAGCAGTCTGGTTGACGGACTCAATCAGCCCCAGCATTTT. This encodes CASSLVDGLNQPQHF.

V gene TRBV27 combines with J gene TRBJ1-4; D perhaps matches TRBD1 (5 bases). This CDR3 is 16 amino acids long. Between the trimmed V and J ends, which lost 4 bases and 5 bases, there was a span of 17 bases. CDR1 and CDR2 from the germline V gene are MNHEY and SMNVEV (reference sequence). The CDR3 region is CASSSYNRRVNEKLFF. In nucleotides, the CDR3 is TGTGCCAGCAGTTCCTACAACAGGAGAGTCAATGAAAAACTGTTTTTT.

V and J are TRBV5-4 and TRBJ2-3; possibly TRBD2 for D (5 bases). The CDR3 runs to 15 residues. Trimming shortened V by 4 bases and J by 2 bases, and 14 bases separated the two germline ends. The V gene's germline CDR1 is SGHNT and CDR2 YYREEE (reference sequence). The CDR3 spells CASSLSGVLTDTQYF. The CDR3 DNA is TGTGCCAGCAGCCTCAGCGGAGTCCTCACAGATACGCAGTATTTT. The variable domain in full, completed from reference TRBV5-4 and TRBJ2-3, reads ETGVTQSPTHLIKTRGQQVTLRCSSQSGHNTVSWYQQALGQGPQFIFQYYREEENGRGNFPPRFSGLQFPNYSSELNVNALELDDSALYLCASSLSGVLTDTQYFGPGTRLTVL.

This clone was seen once. The CDR3 nucleotides read TGTGCCATTCGGAATAGCGGGGGTAGCTCCTACGAGCAGTACTTC. This translates into CAIRNSGGSSYEQYF. This sequence joins TRBV10-3 and TRBJ2-7; the match to TRBD2 covers 9 bases. The CDR3 runs to 15 residues. The V gene's germline CDR1 is ENHRY and CDR2 SYGVKD. V lost 9 bases to trimming and J lost 0 bases; unmatched junction nucleotides: 9.

V and J are TRBV7-2 and TRBJ2-7, with 8 positions matching TRBD1. Germline V lookup: CDR1 SGHTA, CDR2 FQGNSA. This CDR3 is built from 15 residues. J was trimmed by 2 bases and V by 2 bases; bases with no gene match: 5. The CDR3 is CASSLLTGGTYEQYF. DNA for the CDR3: TGTGCCAGCAGCTTACTAACAGGGGGGACCTACGAGCAGTACTTC.

Concerning this clone itself: The sample holds other DNA sequences that translate to the same CDR3. The J gene is TRBJ2-7, the V gene TRBV5-1; D may be TRBD1 (5 bases). V lost 0 bases to trimming and J lost 5 bases, with 9 bases between them. Germline values: CDR1 SGHRS, CDR2 YFSETQ. The CDR3 extends over 13 amino acids. The CDR3 DNA follows: TGCGCCAGCAGCTTGGGACAGTTCAACGAGCAGTACTTC. Translated, it gives CASSLGQFNEQYF. The full variable domain, its missing parts supplied by reference TRBV5-1 and TRBJ2-7, is KAGVTQTPRYLIKTRGQQVTLSCSPISGHRSVSWYQQTPGQGLQFLFEYFSETQRNKGNFPGRFSGRQFSNSRSEMNVSTLELGDSALYLCASSLGQFNEQYFGPGTRLTVT.

This clone was observed once. The V gene is TRBV5-1, the J gene TRBJ1-3; 8 nucleotides line up with TRBD1. Germline CDR1 SGHRS, CDR2 YFSETQ. This CDR3 has 17 residues. With 4 bases clipped from V and 0 bases from J, the junction kept 9 bases outside the gene matches. Here the CDR3 DNA reads TGCGCCAGCAGCGCCGGACAGGGTTTGGTCTCTGGAAACACCATATATTTT. Protein product: CASSAGQGLVSGNTIYF.

This sequence joins TRBV10-3 and TRBJ2-5; the D is unclear. V gave up 7 bases and J gave up 3 bases, with 6 bases separating them. CDR3 length equals 11 residues. Looked up from germline, CDR1 is ENHRY and CDR2 is SYGVKD. CDR3 sequence reads: CAIKEEETQYF. The DNA for the CDR3 is TGTGCCATCAAAGAAGAAGAGACCCAGTACTTC.

The chain has TRBV6-6 and TRBJ1-1; the D is unclear. The CDR3 totals 12 residues. Germline values: CDR1 MNHNY, CDR2 SVGAGI (reference sequence). The V gene lost 5 bases and the J gene lost 7 bases, with 11 bases spanning the gap. Here the CDR3 DNA reads TGTGCCAGCAGTCCAATTCTAAGTGAAGCTTTCTTT. This encodes CASSPILSEAFF.

This chain connects TRBV6-5 to TRBJ2-7, with 10 bases fitting TRBD2. CDR1 and CDR2 from the germline V gene are MNHEY and SVGAGI. The V gene end was trimmed by 2 bases and the J gene end by 5 bases; junction bases not matched to a gene: 6. The CDR3 covers 15 residues. As DNA, the CDR3 is TGTGCCAGCAGTTACAGCGGGAGGGCCGTAAACGAGCAGTACTTC. Encoded protein: CASSYSGRAVNEQYF.